The source of this T cell receptor (beta chain) is a study of blood T cells in healthy people across ages. Through a sample-barcoded 5' primer and a J-beta primer mix, a second PCR was run for roughly 7 to 11 cycles. MiXCR, run by TCRdb on the 5' RACE reads, gives a single entry per CDR3 protein. Of about 1.1 million distinct CDR3 sequences in the sample, under 40% are singletons; the top ten hold about an eighth. Looked up from germline, CDR1 is LGHNA and CDR2 is YSLEER. V lost 6 bases and J lost 7, with 16 bases in between. The CDR3 runs to 13 residues. The sample was blood. This sequence was found in a man aged 18 to 30 in good health. J is TRBJ2-7 and V is TRBV4-3; no firm D call. The CDR3 loop reads CASSAGSRNEQYF. The CDR3 bases are TGCGCCAGCAGTGCAGGTAGTAGAAATGAGCAGTACTTC.